The TCR beta chain described here comes from a study of cytotoxic CD8 clonotypes in ibrutinib-treated CLL. Regarding this clone: Its antigen is still unknown.

Sequenced by immunoSEQ multiplex PCR; TCRdb stores in-frame clones only, minus some. The repertoire holds 250,000 to 350,000 clones, with around 76% as singletons. Study-wide points: Baseline clonality was higher than in age-matched healthy donors and moved in step with circulating CD8+ T-cell counts.

The sequencing here drew on PBMCs, taken at disease progression, from a patient treated with ibrutinib. This clonotype was sampled from a human donor with chronic lymphocytic leukemia.

The DNA of the CDR3 is TGCGCCAGCAGCCAAGTTCCTAGCGGGAGAGGCGTTGAGCAGTTCTTC. Encoded protein: CASSQVPSGRGVEQFF. The V call is TRBV4-1, the J call TRBJ2-1, with TRBD2 matching 10 bases. Germline V gene lookup returns CDR1 MGHRA and CDR2 YSYEKL. Unmatched junction bases numbered 9, after V lost 1 base and J lost 9 bases. The CDR3 runs 16 residues.